These 23 T cell receptor beta chains share one sample of origin, sequenced in a study of blood T cell repertoires in COVID-19. Here immunoSEQ multiplex PCR was the method, and the copy in TCRdb shows in-frame clones only, minus some. The data show about 220,000 clones, about 85% seen once. What was sequenced was peripheral blood. The receptors shown here come from a woman in her 50s with COVID-19, enrolled during active disease.

The chain recombines TRBV7-2 with TRBJ2-7; 10 bases fit TRBD2. Germline lookup yields CDR1 SGHTA and CDR2 FQGNSA. Germline trimming cut 3 bases from V and 3 bases from J; bases unmatched to any gene: 2. CDR3 length: 14 residues. The CDR3 loop reads CASSLGLALYEQYF. CDR3 DNA: TGTGCCAGCAGCTTGGGACTAGCGCTCTACGAGCAGTACTTC.

The chain combines TRBV24-1 with TRBJ2-1; 11 positions match TRBD2. Germline V CDR1 and CDR2: KGHDR, SFDVKD. There are 16 residues in the CDR3. With V trimmed by 2 bases and J by 2 bases, 1 base remained unmatched. The DNA of the CDR3 is TGTGCCACCAGTGATTCTAGCGGGGGGCCCTACAATGAGCAGTTCTTC. Its protein product is CATSDSSGGPYNEQFF.

The gene calls are TRBV18 and TRBJ2-3; tentatively, D is TRBD2 (5 bases). With 4 bases removed from V and 6 bases from J, the gap between germline ends came to 5 bases. The germline CDR1 and CDR2 sequences are KGHSH and LQKENI. This CDR3 is 11 amino acids long. CDR3 sequence reads: CASSRGDTQYF. The CDR3 nucleotides are TGTGCCAGCTCACGAGGGGATACGCAGTATTTT.

This clone was recorded only once. The chain has TRBV18 and TRBJ1-2; D gene uncertain. This CDR3 contains 13 residues. Per germline, CDR1 KGHSH and CDR2 LQKENI. Trimming pared 2 bases from V and 8 bases from J, leaving 12 bases between. The CDR3 DNA follows: TGTGCCAGCTCACCAGAAGTATCTATGGGCTACACCTTC. Protein sequence: CASSPEVSMGYTF. Drawing the rest from reference TRBV18 and TRBJ1-2, the complete variable domain is NAGVMQNPRHLVRRRGQEARLRCSPMKGHSHVYWYRQLPEEGLKFMVYLQKENIIDESGMPKERFSAEFPKEGPSILRIQQVVRGDSAAYFCASSPEVSMGYTFGSGTRLTVV.

V usage is TRBV28 and J usage is TRBJ1-6; 8 bases fit TRBD1. Germline-derived CDR1 and CDR2 are MDHEN and SYDVKM. Losses at the gene ends were 4 bases for V and 9 bases for J; bases not matched to a gene: 11. The CDR3 is 16 residues long. The CDR3 DNA follows: TGTGCCAGCAGTTCCATACCTTGGACAGGGATTTCACCCCTCCACTTT. Its protein product is CASSSIPWTGISPLHF. Full variable domain (rest looked up from reference TRBV28 and TRBJ1-6): DVKVTQSSRYLVKRTGEKVFLECVQDMDHENMFWYRQDPGLGLRLIYFSYDVKMKEKGDIPEGYSVSREKKERFSLILESASTNQTSMYLCASSSIPWTGISPLHFGNGTRLTVT.

The genes are TRBV12-3 or TRBV12-4 and TRBJ1-4; D possibly corresponds to TRBD1 (5 bases). The ends were cut back, 8 bases at V and 8 bases at J, with 15 bases in the middle. This CDR3 contains 13 residues. As DNA, the CDR3 is TGTGCCAGCTTTGAGTGGGGGGACGAAAAACTGTTTTTT. It yields the protein CASFEWGDEKLFF.

The chain uses TRBV5-1 and TRBJ2-2, with 9 bases that match TRBD2. CDR3 length equals 17 residues. Unmatched junction bases numbered 17, after V lost 7 bases and J lost 7 bases. Germline V CDR1 and CDR2: SGHRS, YFSETQ. CDR3 in DNA: TGCGCCAGCGCCCAAACTGGCGGGGGGGCTCACATCGGGGAGCTGTTTTTT. This encodes CASAQTGGGAHIGELFF.

The chain recombines TRBV7-2 with TRBJ1-2; the match to TRBD1 covers 7 bases. CDR1 and CDR2 from the germline V gene are SGHTA and FQGNSA. With V trimmed by 4 bases and J by 9 bases, 11 bases remained unmatched. The CDR3 length is 14 residues. As DNA, the CDR3 is TGTGCCAGCAGCTCTTTTCTACAGGGGAGTCGCTACACCTTC. Its translation: CASSSFLQGSRYTF.

The chain couples TRBV6-7 to TRBJ1-2; TRBD1 matches 8 bases. TRBV6-7 is noted as an ORF with a role that remains uncertain. This CDR3 spans 14 amino acids. Trimming at V came to 2 bases and at J to 8 bases, leaving 7 bases not matched to a gene. CDR3 DNA: TGTGCCAGCAGTTACACGTTAGACAGGGGCGGCTACACCTTC. Translating gives CASSYTLDRGGYTF.

The chain joins TRBV5-1 to TRBJ1-2; 10 bases fit TRBD1. The J segment lost 6 bases and the V segment lost 6 bases, leaving 8 bases of the junction unmatched. The CDR3 has 14 amino acids. Germline loops: CDR1 SGHRS, CDR2 YFSETQ. CDR3 nucleotide sequence: TGCGCCAGCAACCGACAGGGGGCGGAAGATGGCTACACCTTC. Translating it yields CASNRQGAEDGYTF.

The chain recombines TRBV19 with TRBJ2-7; D gene uncertain. The length of the CDR3 is 13 residues. Germline CDR1 is LNHDA and CDR2 is SQIVND (reference sequence). The V and J ends lost 4 bases and 2 bases respectively, with 9 bases between them. DNA for the CDR3: TGTGCCAGTAGTAAGGCGGAACCCTACGAGCAGTACTTC. Residues: CASSKAEPYEQYF.

The chain uses TRBV7-9 and TRBJ1-5; perhaps TRBD1 as D (5 bases). Germline lookup yields CDR1 SEHNR and CDR2 FQNEAQ (reference sequence). CDR3 length: 16 amino acids. V was pared by 6 bases and J by 0 bases, with 15 bases between. The CDR3 sequence is CASSGNRSYSNQPQHF. The CDR3 DNA sequence: TGTGCCAGCAGTGGGAACAGGAGCTATAGCAATCAGCCCCAGCATTTT.

CDR3 nucleotide sequence: TGTGCCAGTAGTATAGCAGCTGAAGCTTTCTTT. Its protein product is CASSIAAEAFF. The chain links TRBV19 to TRBJ1-1; D not resolved. The CDR3 is 11 amino acids. Germline V gives CDR1 LNHDA, CDR2 SQIVND (reference sequence). The V and J ends lost 1 base and 6 bases respectively, with 3 bases between them.

V is TRBV5-4 and J is TRBJ2-5; 7 bases fit TRBD1. The CDR3 consists of 17 residues. V lost 0 bases and J lost 1; bases outside the gene matches: 9. Germline values: CDR1 SGHNT, CDR2 YYREEE (reference sequence). CDR3: CASSLDLRTGSQETQYF. The CDR3 bases are TGTGCCAGCAGCTTGGACTTAAGGACAGGAAGCCAAGAGACCCAGTACTTC.

The V and J genes are TRBV12-5 and TRBJ1-2; possibly TRBD1 for D (6 bases). The germline gives CDR1 LGHNT, CDR2 FRNRAP. This CDR3 has 13 residues. Trimming pared 6 bases from V and 6 bases from J, leaving 14 bases between. CDR3 amino acids: CASGPTGYNGYTF. CDR3 in DNA: TGTGCTAGTGGACCTACAGGGTACAATGGCTACACCTTC.

This clone was seen once. Here the CDR3 reads CAARRVGNQPQHF. In nucleotides, the CDR3 is TGTGCCGCCCGCAGGGTGGGTAATCAGCCCCAGCATTTT. This chain joins TRBV6-5 and TRBJ1-5; the D gene is possibly TRBD1 (5 bases). Trimming cost V 11 bases and J 4 bases, with 15 bases left between them. This CDR3 is 13 amino acids long. CDR1 and CDR2 from the germline V gene are MNHEY and SVGAGI.

The chain employs TRBV4-1 and TRBJ2-3; 13 bases are a match to TRBD2. Germline assignment: CDR1 MGHRA and CDR2 YSYEKL. The CDR3 sequence is 17 residues long. With V trimmed by 4 bases and J by 0 bases, 4 bases remained unmatched. The CDR3 DNA follows: TGCGCCAGCAGCCCGGGGACTAGCGGGGTAAGCACAGATACGCAGTATTTT. Translating gives CASSPGTSGVSTDTQYF.

This chain uses TRBV5-6 with TRBJ1-2, with D maybe TRBD1 (6 bases). The V gene's germline CDR1 is SGHDT and CDR2 YYEEEE. With 3 bases removed from V and 2 bases from J, the gap between germline ends came to 11 bases. CDR3 length: 14 amino acids. The CDR3 spells CASSSAQGNYGYTF. For the CDR3, the DNA is TGTGCCAGCAGCTCCGCACAGGGAAACTATGGCTACACCTTC.

This clone appeared a few times. V gene TRBV3-1 (or the pseudogene TRBV3-2) combines with J gene TRBJ1-6, with a possible D match to TRBD1 (6 bases). Trimming pared 2 bases from V and 6 bases from J, leaving 14 bases between. CDR1 is LGHDT, CDR2 YNNKEL, per germline (reference sequence). CDR3 length: 16 residues. CDR3 residues: CASSQMTGQRNSPLHF. Here the CDR3 DNA reads TGTGCCAGCAGCCAAATGACCGGACAGCGTAATTCACCCCTCCACTTT.

V usage is TRBV28 and J usage is TRBJ2-4, with D possibly TRBD1 on 6 matching bases. There are 16 residues in the CDR3. Germline values: CDR1 MDHEN, CDR2 SYDVKM. V lost 6 bases, J lost 0 bases, and 15 bases lay in between. The CDR3 sequence is CASSSFGGQAKNIQYF. Here the CDR3 DNA reads TGTGCCAGCAGCTCCTTTGGGGGCCAAGCCAAAAACATTCAGTACTTC.

The J gene is TRBJ2-1, the V gene TRBV24-1, with 12 bases fitting TRBD1. Germline CDR1 is KGHDR and CDR2 is SFDVKD. J was trimmed by 7 bases and V by 1 base; bases with no gene match: 4. CDR3 size: 16 residues. This CDR3 reads CATSDFSGQGANEQFF. In DNA form, the CDR3 reads TGTGCCACCAGTGATTTCTCGGGACAGGGGGCAAATGAGCAGTTCTTC.

The chain carries TRBV5-1 and TRBJ1-2; 8 nucleotides match TRBD1. The germline gives CDR1 SGHRS, CDR2 YFSETQ. V trimming: 5 bases; J trimming: 1 base; junction bases outside the gene matches: 7. The CDR3 consists of 15 residues. In DNA form, the CDR3 reads TGCGCCAGCAGAATATCAGGGGGCATTAACTATGGCTACACCTTC. Translation: CASRISGGINYGYTF. The full variable domain, with the rest looked up from reference TRBV5-1 and TRBJ1-2, is KAGVTQTPRYLIKTRGQQVTLSCSPISGHRSVSWYQQTPGQGLQFLFEYFSETQRNKGNFPGRFSGRQFSNSRSEMNVSTLELGDSALYLCASRISGGINYGYTFGSGTRLTVV.

V usage is TRBV5-5 and J usage is TRBJ2-3; TRBD2 matches 11 bases. The germline gives CDR1 SGHKS, CDR2 YYEKEE (reference sequence). The CDR3 extends over 16 amino acids. V shed 4 bases and J 2 bases; nucleotides not matched to a gene: 6. The CDR3 bases are TGTGCCAGCAGCCTTCGACTAGCGGGACCCACAGATACGCAGTATTTT. This translates into CASSLRLAGPTDTQYF.